Listed below are T cell receptor beta chains from one sample, sequenced in a study of human T cells and chemical hapten exposure. TCRdb processed the RACE reads anew with MiXCR; each CDR3 protein has one entry. The sample consists of more than 250,000 distinct CDR3 sequences, just under 8% of them appearing once. Source: whole blood, taken in connection with sensitization to the hapten diphenylcyclopropenone (DPC). The receptors were sampled from a young man with alopecia areata. Some clones in this sample may be carry-over from other donors' samples. Both conserved end residues are part of each CDR3. A D gene is named only where the DNA matches it firmly. Expanded clones are given a class, and other clones once, few, many or no size at all.

J gene,V gene,clone size,D gene,CDR3 DNA,CDR3 protein
TRBJ1-5,TRBV4-1,few,NA,TGCGCCAGCAGCAGGGACAAGTATAGCAATCAGCCCCAGCATTTT,CASSRDKYSNQPQHF
TRBJ2-5,TRBV12-3/TRBV12-4,few,NA,TGTGCCAGCAGTTTGATCTCATACCAAGAGACCCAGTACTTC,CASSLISYQETQYF
TRBJ2-7,TRBV20-1,NA,NA,TGCAGTGCTGGGGAAATGGGCCGGTACGAGCAGTACTTC,CSAGEMGRYEQYF
TRBJ1-1,TRBV7-2,NA,TRBD1,TGTGCCAGCAGCTTAGCTAACAGGGGAGGTGGAATGAACACTGAAGCTTTCTTT,CASSLANRGGGMNTEAFF
TRBJ1-2,TRBV29-1,few,TRBD1,TGCAGCGTTGGAGGGGCTCTGGGACAGGGGGCGTTCAATGGCTACACCTTC,CSVGGALGQGAFNGYTF
TRBJ2-2,TRBV10-3,NA,NA,TGTGCCATCAGTGGACGCAGCGACAGAACCGGGGAGCTGTTTTTT,CAISGRSDRTGELFF
TRBJ1-5,TRBV4-1,few,NA,TGCGCCAGCAGCCAAGTTGGAACAGGGCTTCAGCCCCAGCATTTT,CASSQVGTGLQPQHF
TRBJ1-2,TRBV7-9,NA,NA,TGTGCCAGCAGCTTAGCGTTAGGCGGATCATATGGCTACACCTTC,CASSLALGGSYGYTF
TRBJ2-5,TRBV7-3,NA,NA,TGTGCCAGCAGCTTAGAGGGGATGTACGAGACCCAGTACTTC,CASSLEGMYETQYF
TRBJ1-4,TRBV5-1,few,NA,TGCGCCAGCAGCAATTATCCTCATATCGGTGAAAAACTGTTTTTT,CASSNYPHIGEKLFF
TRBJ1-2,TRBV10-3,few,NA,TGTGCCATCAGTGAGTCTCGAGCTAACTATGGCTACACCTTC,CAISESRANYGYTF
TRBJ1-4,TRBV29-1,NA,TRBD1,TGCAGCGTTGCAACAGGGGAATTCGAAAAACTGTTTTTT,CSVATGEFEKLFF
TRBJ1-2,TRBV7-9,many,NA,TGTGCCAGCAGCTCAACATTACGCTTAGCCTATGGCTACACCTTC,CASSSTLRLAYGYTF
TRBJ2-5,TRBV2,many,NA,TGTGCCAGCAGTCGGACGGGCCAAGAGACCCAGTACTTC,CASSRTGQETQYF
TRBJ1-6,TRBV29-1,many,NA,TGCAGCGTGAGCGAGGAGAATTCACCCCTCCACTTT,CSVSEENSPLHF
TRBJ1-3,TRBV12-3/TRBV12-4,many,NA,TGTGCCAGCACCCTTAAACATGGAAACACCATATATTTT,CASTLKHGNTIYF
TRBJ1-1,TRBV10-3,many,NA,TGTGCCATCAGTGACCCCAGGGATCCTGAAGCTTTCTTT,CAISDPRDPEAFF
TRBJ2-3,TRBV7-9,few,NA,TGTGCCAGCAGACAGACAGATACGCAGTATTTT,CASRQTDTQYF
TRBJ1-5,TRBV12-3/TRBV12-4,many,NA,TGTGCCAGCGGCCGAAACAGCGCGAATCAGCCCCAGCATTTT,CASGRNSANQPQHF
TRBJ2-7,TRBV29-1,NA,NA,TGCAGCGTGCGATACCTCGGGATCTACGAGCAGTACTTC,CSVRYLGIYEQYF
TRBJ1-2,TRBV5-1,NA,NA,TGCGCCAGCAGCTCTTTGGACAGCATCTATGGCTACACCTTC,CASSSLDSIYGYTF
TRBJ1-6,TRBV4-2,NA,TRBD1,TGTGCCAGCAGCCAAGTCACTATCCAGGGGGTTAATTCACCCCTCCACTTT,CASSQVTIQGVNSPLHF
TRBJ2-5,TRBV6-2/TRBV6-3,few,NA,TGTGCCAGCAGTTACGACCGGGACAAACCTCGGGAGACCCAGTACTTC,CASSYDRDKPRETQYF
TRBJ2-7,TRBV10-3,many,NA,TGTGCCATCAGATCAAAGACATCTTCCTACGAGCAGTACTTC,CAIRSKTSSYEQYF
TRBJ2-7,TRBV20-1,NA,NA,TGCAGTGCTAGGAAGGGGCAGCTTTCAAACTACGAGCAGTACTTC,CSARKGQLSNYEQYF
TRBJ2-3,TRBV11-3,few,NA,TGTGCCAGCAGCCCTACAGAGGGGATCCAGTATTTT,CASSPTEGIQYF
TRBJ2-5,TRBV20-1,NA,NA,TGCAGTGCTAGAGATAATTGGAGGGTCCAAGAGACCCAGTACTTC,CSARDNWRVQETQYF
TRBJ2-5,TRBV6-2/TRBV6-3,NA,NA,TGTGCCAACAAGCAACCCGCCCGAGAGACCCAGTACTTC,CANKQPARETQYF
TRBJ2-6,TRBV4-1,few,NA,TGCGCCAGCAGCCAAGGACAGAGTAGCTCTGGGGCCAACGTCCTGACTTTC,CASSQGQSSSGANVLTF